The present entry profiles one T cell receptor (beta chain) with its context. Its antigen is still unknown. This sample is part of a study of cytomegalovirus exposure and HLA in healthy donors. Notes on the study in general: Later analysis revealed greater clonal expansion in HLA-associated TCR beta chains than in equally common others. The CMV antigen specificity of a few CMV-associated chains was confirmed through in vitro analysis. Cytomegalovirus-associated status was assigned to 164 TCR beta chains. According to a later analysis, most TCR beta chains associated with CMV appeared HLA-restricted.

This PCR relied on a set of 60 Vbeta primers and 13 Jbeta primers. Profiled with immunoSEQ multiplex PCR; TCRdb holds only in-frame clones, not every one. This table holds some 200,000 clones, 70% to 85% found once. With 7 bases removed from V and 0 bases from J, the gap between germline ends came to 13 bases. Germline V gives CDR1 MNHNS, CDR2 SASEGT. The length of the CDR3 is 15 residues. This receptor was obtained from a woman aged 55-69 years in good health and CMV-seropositive. Sequenced material: PBMCs. The V call is TRBV6-1, the J call TRBJ1-3, with D maybe TRBD1 (6 bases). DNA of the CDR3: TGTGCCAGCACCCGACAGGACGACTCTGGAAACACCATATATTTT. Translation gives CASTRQDDSGNTIYF.